A selection of T cell receptor beta chains follows, all from one sample in a study of neoadjuvant anti-PD-1 for oral cavity cancer. Using immunoSEQ multiplex PCR, the repertoire was profiled, and TCRdb retains in-frame clones only, with some absent. This table holds 14,000 or so clones, around two thirds found once. Sequencing was performed on PBMCs, taken before nivolumab (anti-PD-1) treatment. All receptors come from a person between 40 and 85 years old with oral cavity squamous cell carcinoma. The CDR3 runs from the conserved cysteine through the conserved F or W. A D gene is named only where the DNA matches it firmly. For some rows the clone size is stated as once, few or many, or as a class when expanded; others skip it.

V: TRBV4-2
D: NA
J: TRBJ2-2
size: NA
length: 14
CDR3: CASSLGTEDGELFF
DNA: TGTGCCAGCAGCCTTGGGACTGAGGACGGGGAGCTGTTTTTT

V: TRBV6-6
D: NA
J: TRBJ2-2
size: NA
length: 13
CDR3: CASAPGGTGELFF
DNA: TGTGCCAGCGCCCCAGGAGGTACCGGGGAGCTGTTTTTT

V: TRBV4-1
D: NA
J: TRBJ1-2
size: NA
length: 17
CDR3: CASSQLFRASQSGGYTF
DNA: TGCGCCAGCAGCCAATTGTTTCGGGCCTCTCAAAGCGGTGGCTACACCTTC

V: TRBV7-6
D: NA
J: TRBJ1-1
size: NA
length: 13
CDR3: CASSKGRLTEAFF
DNA: TGTGCCAGCAGTAAAGGGAGACTCACTGAAGCTTTCTTT

V: TRBV28
D: TRBD1
J: TRBJ2-7
size: few
length: 15
CDR3: CASRAGGTGSLEQYF
DNA: TGTGCCAGCAGGGCAGGGGGGACAGGGTCCCTCGAGCAGTACTTC

V: TRBV5-1
D: NA
J: TRBJ2-1
size: NA
length: 14
CDR3: CATSAERGYNEQFF
DNA: TGCGCCACCTCAGCAGAGAGGGGATACAATGAGCAGTTCTTC

V: TRBV7-2
D: NA
J: TRBJ1-1
size: few
length: 11
CDR3: CASSRGQEAFF
DNA: TGTGCCAGCAGTCGTGGACAGGAAGCTTTCTTT

V: TRBV7-2
D: NA
J: TRBJ2-3
size: NA
length: 14
CDR3: CASSLVGSTDTQYF
DNA: TGTGCCAGCAGCTTAGTTGGAAGCACAGATACGCAGTATTTT

V: TRBV5-5
D: NA
J: TRBJ2-6
size: NA
length: 17
CDR3: CASSLGAGSSGANVLTF
DNA: TGTGCCAGCAGCTTGGGGGCAGGAAGCTCTGGGGCCAACGTCCTGACTTTC

V: TRBV25-1
D: TRBD1
J: TRBJ1-6
size: few
length: 15
CDR3: CASSPGQGHHRGLHF
DNA: TGTGCCAGCAGTCCCGGACAGGGGCACCACAGGGGCCTCCACTTT

V: TRBV28
D: NA
J: TRBJ1-4
size: few
length: 15
CDR3: CASTLSPSRTEKLFF
DNA: TGTGCCAGCACCCTTAGCCCGAGCAGGACTGAAAAACTGTTTTTT

V: TRBV6-5
D: TRBD2
J: TRBJ2-7
size: NA
length: 14
CDR3: CASSYGLAAYEQYF
DNA: TGTGCCAGCAGTTACGGACTAGCGGCCTACGAGCAGTACTTC

V: TRBV27
D: NA
J: TRBJ1-1
size: NA
length: 14
CDR3: CASSDQDGNTEAFF
DNA: TGTGCCAGCAGTGACCAGGACGGGAACACTGAAGCTTTCTTT

V: TRBV27
D: NA
J: TRBJ2-3
size: once
length: 16
CDR3: CASSPILNRGSDTQYF
DNA: TGTGCCAGCAGTCCCATCCTCAACCGGGGGTCAGATACGCAGTATTTT

V: TRBV7-9
D: NA
J: TRBJ1-1
size: NA
length: 16
CDR3: CASSERKGIMNTEAFF
DNA: TGTGCCAGCAGCGAACGAAAGGGAATCATGAACACTGAAGCTTTCTTT

V: TRBV6-4
D: NA
J: TRBJ2-6
size: NA
length: 16
CDR3: CASSRDGDSGANVLTF
DNA: TGTGCCAGCAGCAGAGACGGGGACTCTGGGGCCAACGTCCTGACTTTC

V: TRBV18
D: NA
J: TRBJ1-5
size: NA
length: 18
CDR3: CASSLREPGQSYNQPQHF
DNA: TGTGCCAGCTCACTCAGGGAGCCCGGACAGAGCTACAATCAGCCCCAGCATTTT

V: TRBV5-1
D: NA
J: TRBJ1-1
size: few
length: 15
CDR3: CASSSARDLNTEAFF
DNA: TGCGCCAGCAGCTCGGCTCGGGACCTGAACACTGAAGCTTTCTTT

V: TRBV28
D: TRBD1
J: TRBJ2-7
size: NA
length: 13
CDR3: CASSPRGPYEQYF
DNA: TGTGCCAGCAGCCCCAGGGGGCCCTACGAGCAGTACTTC

V: TRBV5-1
D: TRBD1
J: TRBJ1-4
size: NA
length: 14
CDR3: CASSRGQEGEKLFF
DNA: TGCGCCAGCAGCCGGGGACAGGAAGGTGAAAAACTGTTTTTT

V: TRBV11-2
D: TRBD2
J: TRBJ2-1
size: NA
length: 15
CDR3: CASSSARGGGNEQFF
DNA: TGTGCCAGCAGCTCGGCCCGGGGGGGCGGCAATGAGCAGTTCTTC

V: TRBV6-1
D: NA
J: TRBJ1-5
size: NA
length: 17
CDR3: CASSEVKGTLSNQPQHF
DNA: TGTGCCAGCAGTGAAGTCAAAGGGACATTAAGCAATCAGCCCCAGCATTTT

V: TRBV27
D: NA
J: TRBJ1-2
size: NA
length: 14
CDR3: CASNVYGQTYGYTF
DNA: TGTGCCAGCAATGTCTATGGACAGACCTATGGCTACACCTTC

V: TRBV7-8
D: NA
J: TRBJ2-6
size: NA
length: 20
CDR3: CASSLAQGRTGGSGANVLTF
DNA: TGTGCCAGCAGCTTAGCCCAAGGGAGGACAGGTGGCTCTGGGGCCAACGTCCTGACTTTC

V: TRBV21-1
D: NA
J: TRBJ1-4
size: NA
length: 12
CDR3: CASKKGGTELFF
DNA: TGTGCCAGCAAAAAGGGGGGGACTGAACTGTTTTTT

V: TRBV14
D: TRBD1
J: TRBJ1-2
size: NA
length: 13
CDR3: CASSPGQGYGYTF
DNA: TGTGCCAGCAGCCCTGGACAGGGCTATGGCTACACCTTC

V: TRBV5-8
D: NA
J: TRBJ2-3
size: NA
length: 12
CDR3: CASSPQGDTQYF
DNA: TGTGCCAGCAGCCCCCAGGGGGATACGCAGTATTTT

V: TRBV15
D: NA
J: TRBJ2-3
size: NA
length: 15
CDR3: CATSPGPQLTDTQYF
DNA: TGTGCCACCAGTCCCGGACCCCAACTCACAGATACGCAGTATTTT

V: TRBV15
D: NA
J: TRBJ2-5
size: NA
length: 15
CDR3: CATSSRGELEETQYF
DNA: TGTGCCACCAGCAGTAGGGGGGAGCTGGAAGAGACCCAGTACTTC

V: TRBV7-2
D: NA
J: TRBJ2-1
size: NA
length: 11
CDR3: CASGRHNEQFF
DNA: TGTGCCAGCGGACGACACAATGAGCAGTTCTTC

V: TRBV6-6
D: NA
J: TRBJ2-7
size: NA
length: 13
CDR3: CASSTSVSYEQYF
DNA: TGTGCCAGCAGCACGTCCGTCTCCTACGAGCAGTACTTC

V: TRBV5-4
D: TRBD2
J: TRBJ2-5
size: NA
length: 17
CDR3: CASSLKAGPGGQETQYF
DNA: TGTGCCAGCAGCTTGAAAGCGGGGCCGGGAGGGCAAGAGACCCAGTACTTC

V: TRBV10-1
D: NA
J: TRBJ1-1
size: NA
length: 17
CDR3: CASSEESWGRMNTEAFF
DNA: TGCGCCAGCAGTGAAGAGAGTTGGGGCAGGATGAACACTGAAGCTTTCTTT

V: TRBV14
D: TRBD2
J: TRBJ2-7
size: NA
length: 16
CDR3: CASSQEFGRGGYEQYF
DNA: TGTGCCAGCAGCCAAGAGTTCGGGCGGGGGGGCTACGAGCAGTACTTC

V: TRBV28
D: TRBD2
J: TRBJ2-1
size: few
length: 17
CDR3: CASSTAGARAVIDEQFF
DNA: TGTGCCAGCAGTACAGCGGGAGCTCGAGCGGTTATCGATGAGCAGTTCTTC

V: TRBV5-4
D: TRBD1
J: TRBJ2-1
size: NA
length: 17
CDR3: CASSQDLQGAGYNEQFF
DNA: TGTGCCAGCAGCCAAGACCTTCAGGGGGCCGGCTACAATGAGCAGTTCTTC

V: TRBV11-3
D: NA
J: TRBJ2-6
size: NA
length: 14
CDR3: CASSRTRNANVLTF
DNA: TGTGCCAGCAGCCGAACTAGAAACGCCAACGTCCTGACTTTC

V: TRBV6-4
D: TRBD1
J: TRBJ2-1
size: NA
length: 16
CDR3: CASSEIGRTGGDEQFF
DNA: TGTGCCAGCAGTGAGATTGGTAGGACAGGGGGCGATGAGCAGTTCTTC

V: TRBV9
D: NA
J: TRBJ2-3
size: NA
length: 14
CDR3: CASSVGFPSDTQYF
DNA: TGTGCCAGCAGCGTAGGGTTCCCCTCAGATACGCAGTATTTT

V: TRBV7-2
D: NA
J: TRBJ1-5
size: NA
length: 13
CDR3: CASSADGPGPQHF
DNA: TGTGCCAGCAGCGCAGACGGGCCAGGGCCCCAGCATTTT

V: TRBV5-6
D: TRBD1
J: TRBJ2-3
size: NA
length: 16
CDR3: CASSLARGQGTDTQYF
DNA: TGTGCCAGCAGCTTGGCAAGGGGACAGGGGACAGATACGCAGTATTTT

V: TRBV15
D: TRBD2
J: TRBJ2-7
size: once
length: 15
CDR3: CATSKGTSGLREQYF
DNA: TGTGCCACCAGCAAAGGGACTAGCGGTTTGAGGGAGCAGTACTTC

V: TRBV29-1
D: NA
J: TRBJ1-2
size: NA
length: 11
CDR3: CSVGAGYGYTF
DNA: TGCAGCGTTGGGGCGGGGTACGGCTACACCTTC

V: TRBV7-2
D: TRBD1
J: TRBJ1-5
size: NA
length: 14
CDR3: CASSPGQLQSAQHF
DNA: TGTGCCAGCAGCCCGGGACAGCTACAATCAGCCCAGCATTTT

V: TRBV5-1
D: NA
J: TRBJ1-1
size: NA
length: 15
CDR3: CASSYDSLMNTEAFF
DNA: TGCGCCAGCAGCTATGACAGCCTCATGAACACTGAAGCTTTCTTT

V: TRBV5-1
D: TRBD2
J: TRBJ2-5
size: NA
length: 17
CDR3: CASSLFTGTSVQETQYF
DNA: TGCGCCAGCAGCTTGTTCACCGGGACTAGCGTACAAGAGACCCAGTACTTC

V: TRBV7-6
D: TRBD2
J: TRBJ2-1
size: NA
length: 20
CDR3: CASSIFPASGGLSSYNEQFF
DNA: TGTGCCAGCAGCATATTTCCGGCTAGCGGGGGGCTAAGCTCCTACAATGAGCAGTTCTTC